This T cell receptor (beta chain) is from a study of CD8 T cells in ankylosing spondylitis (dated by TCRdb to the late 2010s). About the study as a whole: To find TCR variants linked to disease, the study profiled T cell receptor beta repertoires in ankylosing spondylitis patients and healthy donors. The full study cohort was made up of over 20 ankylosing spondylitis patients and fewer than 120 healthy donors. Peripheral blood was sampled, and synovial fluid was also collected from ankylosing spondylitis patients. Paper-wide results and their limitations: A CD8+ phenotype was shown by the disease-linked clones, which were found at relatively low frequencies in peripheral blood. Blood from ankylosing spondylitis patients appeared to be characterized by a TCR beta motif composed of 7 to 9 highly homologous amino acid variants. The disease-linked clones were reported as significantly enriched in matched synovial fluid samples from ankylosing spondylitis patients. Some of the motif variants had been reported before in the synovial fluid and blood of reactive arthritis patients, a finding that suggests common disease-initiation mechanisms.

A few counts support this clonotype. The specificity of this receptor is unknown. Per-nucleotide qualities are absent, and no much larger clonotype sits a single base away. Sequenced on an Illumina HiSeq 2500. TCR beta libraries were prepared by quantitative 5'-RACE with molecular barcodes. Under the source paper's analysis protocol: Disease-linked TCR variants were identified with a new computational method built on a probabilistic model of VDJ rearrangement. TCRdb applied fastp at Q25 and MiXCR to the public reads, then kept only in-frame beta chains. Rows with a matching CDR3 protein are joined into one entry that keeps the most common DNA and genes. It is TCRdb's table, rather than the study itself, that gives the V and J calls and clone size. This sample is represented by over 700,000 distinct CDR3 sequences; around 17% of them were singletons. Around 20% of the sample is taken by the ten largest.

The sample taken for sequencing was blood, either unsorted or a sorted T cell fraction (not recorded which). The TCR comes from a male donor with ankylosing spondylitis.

The CDR3 region reads CASSEPFRVGSGGYTF. The bases read TGTGCCAGCAGCGAACCTTTCCGGGTCGGGTCGGGTGGCTACACCTTC. The chain links TRBV7-8 with TRBJ1-2; the D gene cannot be named for sure. The germline V gene specifies SGHVS as CDR1 and FQNEAQ as CDR2. V sheds 5 bases and J sheds 7 bases, leaving 23 bases between their ends. From cysteine to phenylalanine, the CDR3 is 16 amino acids long. Only the CDR3 DNA stays, 48 bases, in frame from base 1.